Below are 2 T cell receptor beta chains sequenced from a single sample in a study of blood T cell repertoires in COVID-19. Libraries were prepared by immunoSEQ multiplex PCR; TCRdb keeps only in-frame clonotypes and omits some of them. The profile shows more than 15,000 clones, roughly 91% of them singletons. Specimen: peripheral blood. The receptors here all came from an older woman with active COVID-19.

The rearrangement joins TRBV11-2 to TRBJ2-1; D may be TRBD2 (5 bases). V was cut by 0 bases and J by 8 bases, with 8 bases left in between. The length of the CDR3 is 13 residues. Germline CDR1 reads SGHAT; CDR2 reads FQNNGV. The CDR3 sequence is CASSLERDDEQFF. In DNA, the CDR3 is TGTGCCAGCAGCTTAGAACGGGATGATGAGCAGTTCTTC.

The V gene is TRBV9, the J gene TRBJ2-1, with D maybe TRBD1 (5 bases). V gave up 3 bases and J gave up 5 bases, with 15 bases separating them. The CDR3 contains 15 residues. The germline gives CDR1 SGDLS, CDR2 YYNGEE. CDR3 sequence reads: CASSDSAEQDNEQFF. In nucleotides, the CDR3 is TGTGCCAGCAGCGACTCGGCAGAACAGGACAATGAGCAGTTCTTC.